This entry features one T cell receptor (beta chain) sequence. The sample comes from a study of blood T cell repertoires in COVID-19. Study summary: Samples of COVID-19 (acute and convalescent) were obtained from the United States, Italy and Spain. The analysed material was cDNA or gDNA that came from T cells, B-cell-depleted T cells, or PBMCs.

In the original analysis: It was from reference gene primer amplification that nucleated cell counts were estimated. Profiled with immunoSEQ multiplex PCR; TCRdb holds only in-frame clones, not every one. That table is the source of V, J and clone size, and D and trimming were worked out from the DNA. This table has roughly 150,000 clones, about four fifths appearing once. V lost 2 bases to trimming and J lost 0 bases; unmatched junction nucleotides: 2. Germline CDR1 reads SGHRS; CDR2 reads YFSETQ. The CDR3 is made up of 16 amino acids. In the 2 weeks before study entry, exposed participants met a COVID-19 case, which was PCR-confirmed or clinician-diagnosed.

The sequencing input was PBMCs or T cells enriched from blood (not recorded which). This sequence originates from a woman under 30 who had been exposed to COVID-19. The chain uses TRBV5-1 and TRBJ2-3, with 11 bases that match TRBD2. DNA of the CDR3: TGCGCCAGCAGCTTCCGACTAGCGGGAAGCACAGATACGCAGTATTTT. Amino acid sequence: CASSFRLAGSTDTQYF. Combining the CDR3 with reference TRBV5-1 and TRBJ2-3 gives the whole variable domain KAGVTQTPRYLIKTRGQQVTLSCSPISGHRSVSWYQQTPGQGLQFLFEYFSETQRNKGNFPGRFSGRQFSNSRSEMNVSTLELGDSALYLCASSFRLAGSTDTQYFGPGTRLTVL.